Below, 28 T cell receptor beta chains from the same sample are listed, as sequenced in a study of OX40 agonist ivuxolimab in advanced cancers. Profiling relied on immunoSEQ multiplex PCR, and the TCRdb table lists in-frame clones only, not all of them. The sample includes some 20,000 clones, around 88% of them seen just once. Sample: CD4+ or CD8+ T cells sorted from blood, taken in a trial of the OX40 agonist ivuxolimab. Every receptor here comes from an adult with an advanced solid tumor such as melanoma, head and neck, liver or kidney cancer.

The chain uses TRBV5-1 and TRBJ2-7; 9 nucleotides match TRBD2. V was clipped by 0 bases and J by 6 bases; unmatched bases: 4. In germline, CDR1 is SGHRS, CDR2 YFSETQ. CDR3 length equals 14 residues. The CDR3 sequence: CASSLGDSGSEQYF. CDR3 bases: TGCGCCAGCAGCTTGGGAGATAGCGGGAGCGAGCAGTACTTC.

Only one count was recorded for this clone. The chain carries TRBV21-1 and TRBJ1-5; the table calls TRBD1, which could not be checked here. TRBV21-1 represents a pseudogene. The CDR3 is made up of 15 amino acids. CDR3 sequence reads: CASSKGAAAFQPQHF. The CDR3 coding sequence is TGTGCCAGCAGCAAAGGGGCAGCCGCCTTTCAGCCCCAGCATTTT.

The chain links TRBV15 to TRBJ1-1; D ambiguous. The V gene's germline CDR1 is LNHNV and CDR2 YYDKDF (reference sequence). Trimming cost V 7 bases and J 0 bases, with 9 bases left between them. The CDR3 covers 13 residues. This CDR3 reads CATTDRMNTEAFF. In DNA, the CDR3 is TGTGCCACCACCGATAGAATGAACACTGAAGCTTTCTTT.

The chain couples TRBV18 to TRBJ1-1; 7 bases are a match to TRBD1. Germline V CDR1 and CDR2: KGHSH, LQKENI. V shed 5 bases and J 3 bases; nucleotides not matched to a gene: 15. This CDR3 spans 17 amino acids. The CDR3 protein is CASSTGGQGVRDTEAFF. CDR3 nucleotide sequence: TGTGCCAGCTCAACCGGCGGGCAGGGGGTTCGGGACACTGAAGCTTTCTTT.

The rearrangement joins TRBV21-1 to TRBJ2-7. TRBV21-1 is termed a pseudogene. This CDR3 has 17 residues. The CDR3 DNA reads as TGTGCCAGCAGCAAAAAATCGCCTAGTCTCGGACCCTACGAGCAGTACTTC. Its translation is CASSKKSPSLGPYEQYF.

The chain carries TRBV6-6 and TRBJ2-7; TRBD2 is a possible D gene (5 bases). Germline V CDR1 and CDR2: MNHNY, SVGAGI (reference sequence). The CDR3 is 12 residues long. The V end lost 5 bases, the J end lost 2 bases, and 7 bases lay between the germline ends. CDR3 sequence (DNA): TGTGCCAGCAGTCACGGGACCTACGAGCAGTACTTC. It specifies CASSHGTYEQYF.

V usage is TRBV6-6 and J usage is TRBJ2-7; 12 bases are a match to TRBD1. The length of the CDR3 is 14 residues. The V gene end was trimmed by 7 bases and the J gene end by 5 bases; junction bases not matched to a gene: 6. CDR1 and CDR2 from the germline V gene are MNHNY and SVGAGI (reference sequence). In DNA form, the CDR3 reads TGTGCCAGCACCCTAGGGACAGGGGGCCACGAGCAGTACTTC. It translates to CASTLGTGGHEQYF.

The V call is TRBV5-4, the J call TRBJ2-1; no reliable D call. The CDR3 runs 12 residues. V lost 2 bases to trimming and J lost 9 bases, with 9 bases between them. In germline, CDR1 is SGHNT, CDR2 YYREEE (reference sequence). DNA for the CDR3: TGTGCCAGCAGCTTAGCCCCTGGTGAGCAGTTCTTC. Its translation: CASSLAPGEQFF.

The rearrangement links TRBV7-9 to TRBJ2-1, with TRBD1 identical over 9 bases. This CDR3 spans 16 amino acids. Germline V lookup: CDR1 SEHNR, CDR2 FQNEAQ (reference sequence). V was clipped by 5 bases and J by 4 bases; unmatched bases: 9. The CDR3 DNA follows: TGTGCCAGCAGCCAACCCGGACAGGGGAGATACAATGAGCAGTTCTTC. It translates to CASSQPGQGRYNEQFF.

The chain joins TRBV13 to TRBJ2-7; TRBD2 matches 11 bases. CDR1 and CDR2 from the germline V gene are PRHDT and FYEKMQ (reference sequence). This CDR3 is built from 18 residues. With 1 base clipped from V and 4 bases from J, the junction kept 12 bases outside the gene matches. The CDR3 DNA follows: TGTGCCAGCAGCTTAGTCGGTAGCGGGAGGGCTAAGGGGTACGAGCAGTACTTC. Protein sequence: CASSLVGSGRAKGYEQYF.

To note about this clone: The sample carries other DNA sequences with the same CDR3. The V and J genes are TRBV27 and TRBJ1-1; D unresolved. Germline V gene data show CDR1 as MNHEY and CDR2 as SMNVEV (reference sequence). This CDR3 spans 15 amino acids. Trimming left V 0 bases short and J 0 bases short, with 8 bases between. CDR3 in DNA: TGTGCCAGCAGTTTATCGGCAGGAATGAACACTGAAGCTTTCTTT. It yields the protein CASSLSAGMNTEAFF.

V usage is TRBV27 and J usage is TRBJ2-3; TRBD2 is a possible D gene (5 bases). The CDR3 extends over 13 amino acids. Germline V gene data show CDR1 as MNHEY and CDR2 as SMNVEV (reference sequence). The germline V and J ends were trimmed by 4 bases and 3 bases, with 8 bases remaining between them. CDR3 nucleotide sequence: TGTGCCAGCAGTTATCGAGGGACAGATACGCAGTATTTT. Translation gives CASSYRGTDTQYF.

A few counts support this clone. As DNA, the CDR3 is TGCGCCAGCAGTGAACGCAATGAGCAGTTCTTC. It codes for CASSERNEQFF. The V gene is TRBV10-2, the J gene TRBJ2-1; no clear D. CDR1 and CDR2 from the germline V gene are WSHSY and SAAADI. V was clipped by 3 bases and J by 6 bases, with 3 bases between them. The CDR3 is 11 amino acids.

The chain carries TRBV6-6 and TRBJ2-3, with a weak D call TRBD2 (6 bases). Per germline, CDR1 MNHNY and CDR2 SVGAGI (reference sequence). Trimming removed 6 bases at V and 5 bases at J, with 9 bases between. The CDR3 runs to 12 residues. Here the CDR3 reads CASSSGVDTQYF. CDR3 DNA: TGTGCCAGCAGCTCGGGGGTAGATACGCAGTATTTT.

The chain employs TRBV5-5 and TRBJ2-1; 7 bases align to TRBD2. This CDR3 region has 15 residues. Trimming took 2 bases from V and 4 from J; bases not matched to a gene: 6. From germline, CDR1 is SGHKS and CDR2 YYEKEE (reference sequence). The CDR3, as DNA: TGTGCCAGCAGCTTAATAGCGGGCCCGTACAATGAGCAGTTCTTC. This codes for CASSLIAGPYNEQFF.

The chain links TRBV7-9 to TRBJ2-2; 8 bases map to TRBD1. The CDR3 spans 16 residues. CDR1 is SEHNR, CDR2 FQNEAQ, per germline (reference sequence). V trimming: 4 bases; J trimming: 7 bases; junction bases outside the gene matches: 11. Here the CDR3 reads CASSSSGTGFNGELFF. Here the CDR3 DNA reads TGTGCCAGCAGCTCATCCGGGACAGGTTTTAACGGGGAGCTGTTTTTT.

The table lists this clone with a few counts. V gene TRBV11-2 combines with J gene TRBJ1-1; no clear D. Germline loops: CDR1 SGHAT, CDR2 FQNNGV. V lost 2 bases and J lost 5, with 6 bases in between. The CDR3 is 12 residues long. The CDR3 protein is CASSLFRTEAFF. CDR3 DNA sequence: TGTGCCAGCAGCTTATTCCGGACTGAAGCTTTCTTT. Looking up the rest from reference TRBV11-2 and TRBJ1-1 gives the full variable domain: EAGVAQSPRYKIIEKRQSVAFWCNPISGHATLYWYQQILGQGPKLLIQFQNNGVVDDSQLPKDRFSAERLKGVDSTLKIQPAKLEDSAVYLCASSLFRTEAFFGQGTRLTVV.

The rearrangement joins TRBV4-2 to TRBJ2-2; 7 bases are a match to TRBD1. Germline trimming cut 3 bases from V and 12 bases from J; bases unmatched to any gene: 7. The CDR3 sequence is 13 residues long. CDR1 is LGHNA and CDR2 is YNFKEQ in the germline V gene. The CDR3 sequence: CASSQFEGQKLFF. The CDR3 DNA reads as TGTGCCAGCAGCCAGTTTGAGGGACAGAAGCTGTTTTTT.

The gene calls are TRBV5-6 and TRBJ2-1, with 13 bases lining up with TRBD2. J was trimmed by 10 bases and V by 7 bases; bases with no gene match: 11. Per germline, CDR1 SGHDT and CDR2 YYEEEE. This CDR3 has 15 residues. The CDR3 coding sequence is TGTGCCAGCCGACCCGGGACTAGCGGGGAATGGGAGCAGTTCTTC. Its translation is CASRPGTSGEWEQFF.

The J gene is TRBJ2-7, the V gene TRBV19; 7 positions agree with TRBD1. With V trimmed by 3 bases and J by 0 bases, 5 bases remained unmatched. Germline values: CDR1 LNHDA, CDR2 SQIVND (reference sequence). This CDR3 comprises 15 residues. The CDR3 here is CASSIGDRASYEQYF. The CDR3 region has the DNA TGTGCCAGTAGTATCGGGGACAGAGCCTCCTACGAGCAGTACTTC.

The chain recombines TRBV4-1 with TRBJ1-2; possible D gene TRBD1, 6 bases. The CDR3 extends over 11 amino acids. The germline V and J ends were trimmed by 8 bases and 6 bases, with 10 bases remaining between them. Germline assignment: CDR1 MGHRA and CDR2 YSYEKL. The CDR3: CASQGGDGYTF. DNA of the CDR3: TGCGCCAGCCAAGGGGGAGATGGCTACACCTTC.

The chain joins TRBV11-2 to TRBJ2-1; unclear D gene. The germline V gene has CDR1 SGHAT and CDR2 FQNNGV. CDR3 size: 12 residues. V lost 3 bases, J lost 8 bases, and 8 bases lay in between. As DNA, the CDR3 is TGTGCCAGCAGCTTCCCCTCCGATGAGCAGTTCTTC. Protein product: CASSFPSDEQFF.

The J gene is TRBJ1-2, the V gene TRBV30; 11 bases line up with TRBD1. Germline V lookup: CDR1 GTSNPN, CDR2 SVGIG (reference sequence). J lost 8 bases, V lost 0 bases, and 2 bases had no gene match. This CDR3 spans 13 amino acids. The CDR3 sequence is CAWSVGQGVGYTF. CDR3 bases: TGTGCCTGGAGTGTGGGACAGGGGGTAGGCTACACCTTC.

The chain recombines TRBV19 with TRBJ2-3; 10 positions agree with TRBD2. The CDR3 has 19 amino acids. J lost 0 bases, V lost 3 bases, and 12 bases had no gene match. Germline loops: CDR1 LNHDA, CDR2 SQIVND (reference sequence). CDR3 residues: CASSIVASGSSTSTDTQYF. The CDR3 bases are TGTGCCAGTAGTATCGTGGCTAGCGGGAGTTCTACTAGCACAGATACGCAGTATTTT.

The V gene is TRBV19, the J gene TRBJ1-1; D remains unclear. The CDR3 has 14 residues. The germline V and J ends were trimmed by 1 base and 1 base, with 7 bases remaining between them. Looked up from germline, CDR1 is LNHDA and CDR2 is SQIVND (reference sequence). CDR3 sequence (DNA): TGTGCCAGTAGTATAGGCGGGAAGAACACTGAAGCTTTCTTT. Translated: CASSIGGKNTEAFF.

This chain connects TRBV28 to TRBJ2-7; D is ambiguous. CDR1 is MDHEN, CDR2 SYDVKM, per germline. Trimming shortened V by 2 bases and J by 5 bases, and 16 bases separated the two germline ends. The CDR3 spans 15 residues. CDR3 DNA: TGTGCCAGCAGTTTAGGTTATGGGTATAGTAACGAGCAGTACTTC. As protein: CASSLGYGYSNEQYF.

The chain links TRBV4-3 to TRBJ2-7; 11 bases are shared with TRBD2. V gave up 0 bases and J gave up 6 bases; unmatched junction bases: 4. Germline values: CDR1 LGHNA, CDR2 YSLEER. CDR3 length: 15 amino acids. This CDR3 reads CASSQDPSGRFEQYF. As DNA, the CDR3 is TGCGCCAGCAGCCAAGATCCTAGCGGGAGGTTCGAGCAGTACTTC.

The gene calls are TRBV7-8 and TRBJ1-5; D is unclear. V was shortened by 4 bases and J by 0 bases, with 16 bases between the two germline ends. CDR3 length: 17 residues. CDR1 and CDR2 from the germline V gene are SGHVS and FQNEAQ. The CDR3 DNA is TGTGCCAGCAGCTCAGCATACGGACGGTATAGCAATCAGCCCCAGCATTTT. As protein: CASSSAYGRYSNQPQHF. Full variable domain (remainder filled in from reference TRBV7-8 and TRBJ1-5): GAGVSQSPRYKVAKRGQDVALRCDPISGHVSLFWYQQALGQGPEFLTYFQNEAQLDKSGLPSDRFFAERPEGSVSTLKIQRTQQEDSAVYLCASSSAYGRYSNQPQHFGDGTRLSIL.